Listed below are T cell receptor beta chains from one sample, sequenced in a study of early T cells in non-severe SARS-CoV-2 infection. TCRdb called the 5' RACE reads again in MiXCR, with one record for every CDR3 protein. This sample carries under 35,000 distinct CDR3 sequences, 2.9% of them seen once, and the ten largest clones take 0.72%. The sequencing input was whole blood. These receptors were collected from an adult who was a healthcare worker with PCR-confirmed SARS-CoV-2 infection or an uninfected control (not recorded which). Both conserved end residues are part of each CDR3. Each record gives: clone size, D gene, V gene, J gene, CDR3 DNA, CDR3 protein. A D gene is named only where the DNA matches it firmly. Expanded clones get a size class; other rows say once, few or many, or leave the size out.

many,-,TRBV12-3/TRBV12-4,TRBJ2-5,TGTGCCAGCAGTTCTTGGGGGATTGAGGAGACCCAGTACTTC,CASSSWGIEETQYF
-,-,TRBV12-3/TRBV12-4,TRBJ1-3,TGTGCCAGCAGTCCCACGACTGAGAGCTCTGGAAACACCATATATTTT,CASSPTTESSGNTIYF
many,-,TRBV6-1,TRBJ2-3,TGTGCCAGCAGTGGAGGGTACAGGGAGAATACGCAGTATTTT,CASSGGYRENTQYF
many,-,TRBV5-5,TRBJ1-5,TGTGCCAGCACCTCCCGGGGGCAAGACAATCAGCCCCAGCATTTT,CASTSRGQDNQPQHF
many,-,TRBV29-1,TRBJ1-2,TGCAGCGTTGATTTGGGCGACCGCAACTATGGCTACACCTTC,CSVDLGDRNYGYTF
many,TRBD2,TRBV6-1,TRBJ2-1,TGTGCCAGCAGCTTTGGGAGGGGCGTCAAGACCCAGTTCTTC,CASSFGRGVKTQFF
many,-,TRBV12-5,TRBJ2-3,TGTGCTAGTGGTTTGACCACCGGGACAGATACGCAGTATTTT,CASGLTTGTDTQYF
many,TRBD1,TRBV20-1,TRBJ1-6,TGCAGTGCCGCGGTCGGGACAGCAAATTCACCCCTCCACTTT,CSAAVGTANSPLHF
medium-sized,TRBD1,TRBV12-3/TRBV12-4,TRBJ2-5,TGTGCCAGCAGTCGATCAAGGGACAGGGGGCAACAAGAGACCCAGTACTTC,CASSRSRDRGQQETQYF
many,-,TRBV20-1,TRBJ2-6,TGCAGTGCAAAGACACCCTCTGGGGCCAACGTCCTGACTTTC,CSAKTPSGANVLTF
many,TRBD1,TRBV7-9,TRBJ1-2,TGTGCCAGCAGCTCGGACAGGGTAAACTATGGCTACACCTTC,CASSSDRVNYGYTF
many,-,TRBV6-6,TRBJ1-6,TGTGCCAGCAGTGCGACTCAGGGAGGTAATTCACCCCTCCACTTT,CASSATQGGNSPLHF
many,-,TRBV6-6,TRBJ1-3,TGTGCCAGCAGTTACTCGATTGAACGGCCGCTCTCTGGAAACACCATATATTTT,CASSYSIERPLSGNTIYF
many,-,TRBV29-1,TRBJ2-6,TGCAGCGTTGGCGTGGGGCAGGGGGCCAACGTCCTGACTTTC,CSVGVGQGANVLTF
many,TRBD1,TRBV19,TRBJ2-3,TGTGCCAGTAGTGCTGGACAGGGCAGGCGCACAGATACGCAGTATTTT,CASSAGQGRRTDTQYF
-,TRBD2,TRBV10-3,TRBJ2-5,TGTGCCATCATGGGCGGGGGGCCGCAAGAGACCCAGTACTTC,CAIMGGGPQETQYF
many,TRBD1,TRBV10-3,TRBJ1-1,TGTGCCATCAGTCGGGGACAGGGGAACACTGAAGCTTTCTTT,CAISRGQGNTEAFF
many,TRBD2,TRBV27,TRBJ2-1,TGTGCCAGCAGTTTTCGAGCGGGGGGGCCGGTTGAGCAGTTCTTC,CASSFRAGGPVEQFF
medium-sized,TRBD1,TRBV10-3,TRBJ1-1,TGTGCCATCAGAAATAGACAGGGACAGAACACTGAAGCTTTCTTT,CAIRNRQGQNTEAFF
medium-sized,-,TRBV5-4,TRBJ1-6,TGTGCCAGCAGCTTGCAGCGGATCTCCTATAATTCACCCCTCCACTTT,CASSLQRISYNSPLHF
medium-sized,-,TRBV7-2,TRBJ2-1,TGTGCCAGCAGCCATAGGTCCATGAGGAATGAGCAGTTCTTC,CASSHRSMRNEQFF
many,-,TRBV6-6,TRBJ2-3,TGTGCCAGCAGGACGCCGGACAGAGGCACAGATACGCAGTATTTT,CASRTPDRGTDTQYF
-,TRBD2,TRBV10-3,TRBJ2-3,TGTGCCATCAGCCCTGGGACTAGCGGGGTCACAGATACGCAGTATTTT,CAISPGTSGVTDTQYF
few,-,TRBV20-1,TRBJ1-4,TGCAGTGCTAGAGGGTTTAATGAAAAACTGTTTTTT,CSARGFNEKLFF
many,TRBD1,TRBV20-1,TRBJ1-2,TGCAGTGCTAACAGGGGCTATGGCTACACCTTC,CSANRGYGYTF
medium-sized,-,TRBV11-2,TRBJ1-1,TGTGCCAGCAGCTTAGATTCTGGGCTGGGTGAAGCTTTCTTT,CASSLDSGLGEAFF
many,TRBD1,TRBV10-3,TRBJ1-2,TGTGCCATCAGGCCGACAGGGGGCTATGGCTACACCTTC,CAIRPTGGYGYTF
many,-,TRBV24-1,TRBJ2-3,TGTGCCACCAGTGATACCCGGGAATCCACAGATACGCAGTATTTT,CATSDTRESTDTQYF
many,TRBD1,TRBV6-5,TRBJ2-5,TGTGCCAGCAGTTTTGACAGGGGAGAGACCCAGTACTTC,CASSFDRGETQYF
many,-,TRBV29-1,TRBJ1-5,TGCAGCGTTACCGAAGGAATAGGAAATCAGCCCCAGCATTTT,CSVTEGIGNQPQHF
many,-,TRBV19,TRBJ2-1,TGTGCCAGTAGTATTGGCAGGGAAAACAATGAGCAGTTCTTC,CASSIGRENNEQFF
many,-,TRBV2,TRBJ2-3,TGTGCCAGCAACCAGGGGGGTCCAGATACGCAGTATTTT,CASNQGGPDTQYF
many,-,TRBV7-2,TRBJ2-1,TGTGCCAGCCTTTTTCCGGGTCCACCGCAGAATGAGCAGTTCTTC,CASLFPGPPQNEQFF
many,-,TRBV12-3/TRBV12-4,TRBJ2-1,TGTGCCAGCAGTTCCACTCTCCTCAGGGGTTTTAGCTCCTACAATGAGCAGTTCTTC,CASSSTLLRGFSSYNEQFF
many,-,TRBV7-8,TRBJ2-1,TGTGCCAGCAGCTTTTCCGGGGCTGAATGGGGGCAGTTCTTC,CASSFSGAEWGQFF
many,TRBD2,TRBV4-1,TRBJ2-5,TGCGCCAGCAGCCAAGGGGCTAGCGGGGGGGCCGGTGAGACCCAGTACTTC,CASSQGASGGAGETQYF
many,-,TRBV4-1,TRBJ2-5,TGCGCCAGCAGCCAATGGAGGGGTGAGACCCAGTACTTC,CASSQWRGETQYF
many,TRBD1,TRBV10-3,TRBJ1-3,TGTGCCATCAGCCCGGGACAGGGCGGAAACACCATATATTTT,CAISPGQGGNTIYF
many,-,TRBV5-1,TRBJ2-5,TGCGCCAGCAGCTTGGGACAGACAGCTCAAGAGACCCAGTACTTC,CASSLGQTAQETQYF
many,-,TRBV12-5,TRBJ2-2,TGTGCTAGTGGTTTGGCCCGCGCAGACAGAAACACCGGGGAGCTGTTTTTT,CASGLARADRNTGELFF
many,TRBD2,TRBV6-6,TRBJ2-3,TGTGCCAGCAGTAGCGGGGGGGCTAGCACAGATACGCAGTATTTT,CASSSGGASTDTQYF
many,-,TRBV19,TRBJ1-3,TGTGCCAGTAGTCCCTCTTGGCTGAGCTCTGGAAACACCATATATTTT,CASSPSWLSSGNTIYF
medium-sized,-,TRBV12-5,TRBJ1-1,TGTGCTAGTGGTACCTCTATCGAAGCTTTCTTT,CASGTSIEAFF
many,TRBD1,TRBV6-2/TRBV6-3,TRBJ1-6,TGTGCCAGCAATGATTTCGGGACAGGGTATTCACCCCTCCACTTT,CASNDFGTGYSPLHF
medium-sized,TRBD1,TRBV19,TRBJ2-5,TGTGCCACAGGACAGGGTGAAAAGACCCAGTACTTC,CATGQGEKTQYF
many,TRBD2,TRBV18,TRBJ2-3,TGTGCCAGCTCCGTCGGACTAGCGGGGAGCACAGATACGCAGTATTTT,CASSVGLAGSTDTQYF
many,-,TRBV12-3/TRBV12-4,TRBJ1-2,TGTGCCAGCAGTTCCCGGTTCGCTAACTATGGCTACACCTTC,CASSSRFANYGYTF
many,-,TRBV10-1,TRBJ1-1,TGCGCCAGCAGTGATCCTACGGGGGCGGCTTTCTTT,CASSDPTGAAFF
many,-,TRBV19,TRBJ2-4,TGTGCCAGTAGTATGTTGGGGGCGAGGCAGTACTTC,CASSMLGARQYF
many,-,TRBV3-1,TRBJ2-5,TGTGCCAGCAGCCAAGATTCGACAGAAGAGACCCAGTACTTC,CASSQDSTEETQYF
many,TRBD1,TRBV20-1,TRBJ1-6,TGCAGTGCTAGAACAGGGGAGGAAAGTTCACCCCTCCACTTT,CSARTGEESSPLHF